A selection of T cell receptor beta chains follows, all from one sample in a study of blood T cells in healthy people across ages. TCRdb re-analysed the 5' RACE reads in MiXCR, keeping a single row per CDR3 protein. The sample shows about 1.4 million distinct CDR3 sequences, approximately 59% of them seen only once. The sequenced material came from blood. Receptors originate from a man between 18 and 35 years old in good health. CDR3s include the opening cysteine and the closing phenylalanine or tryptophan. Each record gives: V gene, clone size, J gene, D gene, CDR3 DNA, CDR3 protein. D genes are given only for firm matches. Rows may omit the clone size; those that give it use once, few, many or a size class.

TRBV21-1	-	TRBJ2-7	-	TGTGCCAGCAGCAAGAGGGTCCAATTCCCCAATGAGTACTTC	CASSKRVQFPNEYF
TRBV28	few	TRBJ2-6	-	TGTGCCAGCAGGGGGTATTCCTCTGGGGCCAACGTCCTGACTTTC	CASRGYSSGANVLTF
TRBV11-2	-	TRBJ2-1	-	TGTGCCAGCAGCTTATACCCATCTGGCAATCCCTACAATGAGCAGTTCTTC	CASSLYPSGNPYNEQFF
TRBV11-2	once	TRBJ2-3	-	TGTACCAGCAGCAAAGGACTCCCCACAGATACGCAGTATTTT	CTSSKGLPTDTQYF
TRBV15	few	TRBJ1-4	TRBD1	TGTGCCACCAGCAGATCAAGGGGGCGCGGTGAAAAACTGTTTTTT	CATSRSRGRGEKLFF
TRBV3-1	-	TRBJ1-1	-	TGTGCCAGCAGCCCCAGGACAGAATTGACAAACACTGAAGCTTTCTTT	CASSPRTELTNTEAFF
TRBV9	few	TRBJ2-5	-	TGTGCCAGCAGCGTAGTGGGAAACCTCCAAGAGACCCAGTACTTC	CASSVVGNLQETQYF
TRBV20-1	-	TRBJ2-7	-	TGCAGTACTAGAGGACCGGGGCGCTACGAGCAGTACTTC	CSTRGPGRYEQYF
TRBV6-2/TRBV6-3	-	TRBJ2-5	-	TGTGCCAGCAGTCCCAAGGACTACAGAAAAGAGACCCAGTACTTC	CASSPKDYRKETQYF
TRBV7-9	few	TRBJ2-1	-	TGTGCCAGCAGCTTAGCGGGGTCCCCCTACAATGAGCAGTTCTTC	CASSLAGSPYNEQFF
TRBV15	-	TRBJ2-7	TRBD2	TGTGCCACCAGCAGAGATTCGGGACTAGCTCTCTCCGACGAGCAGTACTTC	CATSRDSGLALSDEQYF
TRBV29-1	-	TRBJ2-7	-	TGCAGCGTTGGAAGCGACGGGGTCTACGAGCAGTACTTC	CSVGSDGVYEQYF
TRBV12-3/TRBV12-4	-	TRBJ1-3	-	TGTGCCAGCAGACTACAGGGCGGCTCTGGAAACACCATATATTTT	CASRLQGGSGNTIYF
TRBV20-1	-	TRBJ1-1	TRBD1	TGCAGTGCTAGAGTGACAGGGTTAAGGTACACTGAAGCTTTCTTT	CSARVTGLRYTEAFF
TRBV4-2	-	TRBJ1-2	-	TGTGCCAGCAGCCAAGATCCTCGGAGCCGATATGGCTACACCTTC	CASSQDPRSRYGYTF
TRBV4-3	few	TRBJ2-2	-	TGCGCCAGCAGCCAACGGGCCGGGGAGCTGTTTTTT	CASSQRAGELFF
TRBV5-1	few	TRBJ2-7	TRBD2	TGCGCCAGCAGAAAGGGACTAGCGGGAGGAGTGGAGCAGTACTTC	CASRKGLAGGVEQYF
TRBV27	-	TRBJ2-5	-	TGTGCCAGCAGTTCAAAGACCGGGTACCAAAGAGAGACCCAGTACTTC	CASSSKTGYQRETQYF
TRBV11-2	few	TRBJ2-7	-	TGTGCCAGCAGCTTAGATTTTGGGGCGCACTACGAGCAGTACTTC	CASSLDFGAHYEQYF
TRBV21-1	-	TRBJ2-3	-	TGTGCCCCTGACGGGAGCGATTCAGATACGCAGTATTTT	CAPDGSDSDTQYF
TRBV11-2	-	TRBJ2-2	TRBD2	TGTGCCAGCACCGTTAGGACTAGCAGCACCGGGGAGCTGTTTTTT	CASTVRTSSTGELFF
TRBV12-3/TRBV12-4	-	TRBJ2-1	-	TGTGCCAGCAGTTTCAGGGTTGTGAACAATGAGCAGTTCTTC	CASSFRVVNNEQFF
TRBV11-2	-	TRBJ2-3	TRBD2	TGTGCCAGCAGCTTAGTCCCGGGACTAGTCGGAGATACGCAGTATTTT	CASSLVPGLVGDTQYF
TRBV4-3	few	TRBJ1-6	-	TGCGCCAGCAGCCAAGAGGTTGGCAGCGATAATTCACCCCTCCACTTT	CASSQEVGSDNSPLHF
TRBV11-2	-	TRBJ2-7	-	TGTGCCAGCAGCTTCCCGGGGGGCGGCCTCTACGAGCAGTACTTC	CASSFPGGGLYEQYF
TRBV12-3/TRBV12-4	-	TRBJ2-7	-	TGTGCCAGCAGTTTGAACAGTCACTCGGGGAACGAGCAGTACTTC	CASSLNSHSGNEQYF